Following are 25 T cell receptor beta chains from one sample sequenced in a study of cytomegalovirus exposure and HLA in healthy donors. TCRdb keeps only in-frame clones here, not all; method: immunoSEQ multiplex PCR. The sample yields over 150,000 clones, roughly nine tenths seen once. Sequencing was carried out using PBMCs. The receptors originated from a woman between 25 and 40 years old in good health and CMV-seronegative.

The chain carries TRBV6-1 and TRBJ2-1; 8 nucleotides match TRBD2. The CDR3 sequence is 16 residues long. V trimming: 4 bases; J trimming: 2 bases; junction bases outside the gene matches: 7. The germline gives CDR1 MNHNS, CDR2 SASEGT. CDR3 coding DNA: TGTGCCAGCAGTGTCATAGCGGGACGAGCCTACAATGAGCAGTTCTTC. Translated, it gives CASSVIAGRAYNEQFF.

The chain uses TRBV4-3 and TRBJ1-4; the D gene is possibly TRBD1 (6 bases). Between the trimmed V and J ends, which lost 3 bases and 6 bases, there was a span of 20 bases. Germline loops: CDR1 LGHNA, CDR2 YSLEER. This CDR3 comprises 17 residues. The CDR3 spells CASSQEQGGRLHEKLFF. The CDR3 DNA is TGCGCCAGCAGCCAGGAACAGGGAGGGCGTTTACATGAAAAACTGTTTTTT.

The gene calls are TRBV27 and TRBJ2-3; D not resolved. The V gene's germline CDR1 is MNHEY and CDR2 SMNVEV (reference sequence). The CDR3 sequence is 15 residues long. V was pared by 2 bases and J by 5 bases, with 14 bases between. The CDR3 reads CASSLLPSTRDTQYF. DNA of the CDR3: TGTGCCAGCAGTTTACTCCCTTCTACCCGAGATACGCAGTATTTT.

The chain couples TRBV9 to TRBJ2-3; D not resolved. The V end lost 0 bases, the J end lost 4 bases, and 12 bases lay between the germline ends. This CDR3 is built from 15 residues. Per germline, CDR1 SGDLS and CDR2 YYNGEE. The CDR3 DNA reads as TGTGCCAGCAGCGTAGGTGGGGTCGGAGCAGATACGCAGTATTTT. Protein: CASSVGGVGADTQYF.

V usage is TRBV5-6 and J usage is TRBJ1-5, with D possibly TRBD1 on 5 matching bases. The CDR3 has 14 amino acids. Trimming removed 0 bases at V and 1 base at J, with 5 bases between. Germline lookup yields CDR1 SGHDT and CDR2 YYEEEE. CDR3 nucleotide sequence: TGTGCCAGCAGCTTGGACAGGAGCAATCAGCCCCAGCATTTT. It translates to CASSLDRSNQPQHF.

The chain joins TRBV7-2 to TRBJ1-1; a weak D match, TRBD1 (5 bases). Germline CDR1 SGHTA, CDR2 FQGNSA. The ends were cut back, 5 bases at V and 9 bases at J, with 10 bases in the middle. This CDR3 spans 11 amino acids. The CDR3 sequence: CASSRDVKAFF. The CDR3 DNA is TGTGCCAGCAGCAGGGACGTTAAAGCTTTCTTT. Drawing the rest from reference TRBV7-2 and TRBJ1-1, the complete variable domain is GAGVSQSPSNKVTEKGKDVELRCDPISGHTALYWYRQSLGQGLEFLIYFQGNSAPDKSGLPSDRFSAERTGGSVSTLTIQRTQQEDSAVYLCASSRDVKAFFGQGTRLTVV.

V gene TRBV5-1 combines with J gene TRBJ2-2; 11 bases map to TRBD2. Germline V gene lookup returns CDR1 SGHRS and CDR2 YFSETQ. This CDR3 has 16 amino acids. The J segment lost 0 bases and the V segment lost 4 bases, leaving 2 bases of the junction unmatched. The CDR3 DNA sequence: TGCGCCAGCAGCGTGGGACTAGCGGCGAACACCGGGGAGCTGTTTTTT. Its translation is CASSVGLAANTGELFF.

The chain couples TRBV4-1 to TRBJ1-1; D not certain. The ends were cut back, 2 bases at V and 1 base at J, with 11 bases in the middle. CDR3 length: 15 residues. Germline-derived CDR1 and CDR2 are MGHRA and YSYEKL. CDR3 DNA sequence: TGCGCCAGCAGCCAAAAGTCCACATCGAACACTGAAGCTTTCTTT. Translation gives CASSQKSTSNTEAFF.

This clone occurred once. V is TRBV7-8 and J is TRBJ2-3; D call uncertain. The CDR3 has 13 amino acids. CDR1 and CDR2 from the germline V gene are SGHVS and FQNEAQ. V lost 0 bases, J lost 4 bases, and 5 bases lay in between. For the CDR3, the DNA is TGTGCCAGCAGCTTAGCGCCAGCAGATACGCAGTATTTT. Protein: CASSLAPADTQYF.

This chain joins TRBV5-4 and TRBJ1-2; maybe TRBD1 (6 bases). V was clipped by 0 bases and J by 6 bases, with 15 bases between them. The CDR3 spans 15 residues. Germline V gives CDR1 SGHNT, CDR2 YYREEE (reference sequence). The CDR3 coding sequence is TGTGCCAGCAGCTTGGTAGGAGGGGGTGGGAATGGCTACACCTTC. Translating it yields CASSLVGGGGNGYTF.

The chain uses TRBV5-1 and TRBJ2-7; no firm D call. CDR1 is SGHRS and CDR2 is YFSETQ in the germline V gene. The CDR3 covers 14 residues. V was cut by 4 bases and J by 1 base, with 12 bases left in between. CDR3 region: CASSPDLTSYEQYF. CDR3 in DNA: TGCGCCAGCAGCCCGGACCTCACTTCCTACGAGCAGTACTTC. The full variable domain, rest sourced from reference TRBV5-1 and TRBJ2-7, is KAGVTQTPRYLIKTRGQQVTLSCSPISGHRSVSWYQQTPGQGLQFLFEYFSETQRNKGNFPGRFSGRQFSNSRSEMNVSTLELGDSALYLCASSPDLTSYEQYFGPGTRLTVT.

V usage is TRBV25-1 and J usage is TRBJ2-7; 8 bases map to TRBD1. The germline V gene encodes CDR1 MGHDK and CDR2 SYGVNS. The junction had 3 bases not matched to a gene; V was cut back by 2 bases and J by 0 bases. The CDR3 spans 15 residues. The CDR3 DNA is TGTGCCAGCAGTGAACCCGGGACAGGCTCCTACGAGCAGTACTTC. Residues: CASSEPGTGSYEQYF.

The chain links TRBV6-1 to TRBJ1-1; D is unresolved. V lost 2 bases and J 0 bases, leaving 13 bases between the germline ends. The CDR3 runs 16 residues. The V gene's germline CDR1 is MNHNS and CDR2 SASEGT. This CDR3 reads CASSEWPDGMNTEAFF. The CDR3 DNA follows: TGTGCCAGCAGTGAATGGCCGGACGGAATGAACACTGAAGCTTTCTTT.

V and J are TRBV9 and TRBJ1-1, with 7 bases aligning to TRBD1. This CDR3 comprises 13 residues. Germline lookup yields CDR1 SGDLS and CDR2 YYNGEE. J lost 6 bases, V lost 2 bases, and 4 bases had no gene match. In nucleotides, the CDR3 is TGTGCCAGCAGCGTCACCCAGGGGGCTGAAGCTTTCTTT. It encodes CASSVTQGAEAFF.

This sequence joins TRBV5-1 and TRBJ2-5; 7 bases are a match to TRBD1. Trimming took 4 bases from V and 0 from J; bases not matched to a gene: 3. Germline values: CDR1 SGHRS, CDR2 YFSETQ. The CDR3 runs to 14 residues. The CDR3 region is CASSQQGNQETQYF. CDR3 coding DNA: TGCGCCAGCAGCCAACAGGGGAACCAAGAGACCCAGTACTTC.

The genes are TRBV6-5 and TRBJ2-7, with D perhaps assigned TRBD1 or TRBD2 (5 bases each). From germline, CDR1 is MNHEY and CDR2 SVGAGI. V was trimmed by 6 bases and J by 7 bases, leaving 13 bases between them. CDR3 length equals 12 residues. The CDR3 is CASSRGPREQYF. In nucleotides, the CDR3 is TGTGCCAGCAGCCGGGGCCCTCGTGAGCAGTACTTC.

In nucleotides, the CDR3 is TGCAGTGCTAGAGCTGGAGAAGAGCAGTTCTTC. Its translation is CSARAGEEQFF. The rearrangement links TRBV20-1 to TRBJ2-1, with D hard to call. V dropped 1 base and J dropped 10 bases, with 8 bases sitting between them. The CDR3 runs to 11 residues. Germline CDR1 reads DFQATT; CDR2 reads SNEGSKA (reference sequence).

This clone is medium-sized within its sample. The chain combines TRBV7-9 with TRBJ2-7; D call uncertain. V was trimmed by 5 bases and J by 3 bases, leaving 14 bases between them. Looked up from germline, CDR1 is SEHNR and CDR2 is FQNEAQ (reference sequence). The CDR3 extends over 14 amino acids. CDR3 in DNA: TGTGCCAGCAGCGCGAACGCGGCGCGCTACGAGCAGTACTTC. Its protein is CASSANAARYEQYF. The full variable domain, with the rest looked up from reference TRBV7-9 and TRBJ2-7, is DTGVSQNPRHKITKRGQNVTFRCDPISEHNRLYWYRQTLGQGPEFLTYFQNEAQLEKSRLLSDRFSAERPKGSFSTLEIQRTEQGDSAMYLCASSANAARYEQYFGPGTRLTVT.

V is TRBV10-1 and J is TRBJ2-7; TRBD1 aligns across 8 bases. CDR1 is WNHNN and CDR2 is SYGVQD in the germline V gene (reference sequence). The CDR3 covers 15 residues. V trimming: 0 bases; J trimming: 5 bases; junction bases outside the gene matches: 6. In DNA form, the CDR3 reads TGCGCCAGCAGTGAGTCTAAGGACAGGGCCAACGAGCAGTACTTC. Protein: CASSESKDRANEQYF.

The chain links TRBV5-4 to TRBJ2-2, with D maybe TRBD1 (5 bases). The germline V gene has CDR1 SGHNT and CDR2 YYREEE (reference sequence). V lost 4 bases to trimming and J lost 4 bases, with 17 bases between them. The CDR3 length is 16 residues. The CDR3 reads CASSPMGRASTGELFF. CDR3 bases: TGTGCCAGCAGCCCCATGGGCAGGGCGAGCACCGGGGAGCTGTTTTTT. Combining the CDR3 with reference TRBV5-4 and TRBJ2-2 gives the whole variable domain ETGVTQSPTHLIKTRGQQVTLRCSSQSGHNTVSWYQQALGQGPQFIFQYYREEENGRGNFPPRFSGLQFPNYSSELNVNALELDDSALYLCASSPMGRASTGELFFGEGSRLTVL.

The chain couples TRBV25-1 to TRBJ2-1; 7 bases are a match to TRBD2. Germline V gene sequence: CDR1 MGHDK, CDR2 SYGVNS. V lost 1 base, J lost 7 bases, and 4 bases stayed unmatched. CDR3 length equals 14 residues. The DNA for the CDR3 is TGTGCCAGCAGTGAATGGGGGAGGGTTAATGAGCAGTTCTTC. As protein: CASSEWGRVNEQFF. Complete variable domain (other parts from reference TRBV25-1 and TRBJ2-1): EADIYQTPRYLVIGTGKKITLECSQTMGHDKMYWYQQDPGMELHLIHYSYGVNSTEKGDLSSESTVSRIRTEHFPLTLESARPSHTSQYLCASSEWGRVNEQFFGPGTRLTVL.

The chain links TRBV7-9 to TRBJ2-7; 9 bases agree with TRBD1. The CDR3 has 14 amino acids. V was clipped by 5 bases and J by 3 bases; unmatched bases: 5. Looked up from germline, CDR1 is SEHNR and CDR2 is FQNEAQ (reference sequence). The CDR3 region is CASSRTGVDYEQYF. CDR3 nucleotide sequence: TGTGCCAGCAGCAGGACAGGGGTGGACTACGAGCAGTACTTC.

V and J are TRBV9 and TRBJ2-7, with no clear D. This CDR3 spans 15 amino acids. Germline V gene lookup returns CDR1 SGDLS and CDR2 YYNGEE. Trimming removed 2 bases at V and 0 bases at J, with 12 bases between. The CDR3, as DNA: TGTGCCAGCAGCGTTGAGGATTTCCCCTCCTACGAGCAGTACTTC. It yields the protein CASSVEDFPSYEQYF.

The rearrangement uses TRBV6-5 and TRBJ2-5, with D unclear. V lost 2 bases and J 2 bases, leaving 0 bases between the germline ends. Germline-derived CDR1 and CDR2 are MNHEY and SVGAGI. The CDR3 is 11 amino acids. The CDR3, as DNA: TGTGCCAGCAGTTACCAAGAGACCCAGTACTTC. Its translation: CASSYQETQYF.

This clone was counted only a few times. This chain links TRBV9 with TRBJ1-2; D unresolved. Germline-derived CDR1 and CDR2 are SGDLS and YYNGEE. The CDR3 consists of 11 residues. The V and J ends lost 2 bases and 9 bases respectively, with 8 bases between them. CDR3 nucleotide sequence: TGTGCCAGCAGCGTTTCGGGGAGCTACACCTTC. Amino acid sequence: CASSVSGSYTF.